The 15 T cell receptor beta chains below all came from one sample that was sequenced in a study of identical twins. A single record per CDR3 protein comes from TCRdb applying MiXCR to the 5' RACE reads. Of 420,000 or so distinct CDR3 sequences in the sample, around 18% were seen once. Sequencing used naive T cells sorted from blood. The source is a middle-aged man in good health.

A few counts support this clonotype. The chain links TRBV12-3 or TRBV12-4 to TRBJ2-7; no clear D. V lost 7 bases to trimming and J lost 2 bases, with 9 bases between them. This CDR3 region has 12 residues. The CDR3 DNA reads TGTGCCAGCAAATCCGACACCTACGAGCAGTACTTC. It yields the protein CASKSDTYEQYF.

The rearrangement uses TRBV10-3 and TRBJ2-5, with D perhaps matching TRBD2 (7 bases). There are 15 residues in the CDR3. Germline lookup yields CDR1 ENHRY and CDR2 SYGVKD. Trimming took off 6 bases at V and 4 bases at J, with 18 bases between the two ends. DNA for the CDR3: TGTGCCATCAGGTCTGAGGGGGGGGGCCGAGAGACCCAGTACTTC. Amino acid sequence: CAIRSEGGGRETQYF.

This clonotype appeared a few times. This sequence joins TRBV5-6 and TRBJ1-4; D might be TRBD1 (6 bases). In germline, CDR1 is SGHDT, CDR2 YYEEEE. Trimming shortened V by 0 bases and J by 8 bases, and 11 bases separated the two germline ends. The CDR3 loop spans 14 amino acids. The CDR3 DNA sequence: TGTGCCAGCAGCTTGGCGGGACACCTCGAAAAACTGTTTTTT. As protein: CASSLAGHLEKLFF.

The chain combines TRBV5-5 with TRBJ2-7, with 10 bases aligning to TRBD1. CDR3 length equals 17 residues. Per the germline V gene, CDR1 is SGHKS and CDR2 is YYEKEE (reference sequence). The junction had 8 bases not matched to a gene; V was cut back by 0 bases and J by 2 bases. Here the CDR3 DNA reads TGTGCCAGCAGCTTGGGCCTGGGACAGGGGCGGACCTACGAGCAGTACTTC. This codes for CASSLGLGQGRTYEQYF.

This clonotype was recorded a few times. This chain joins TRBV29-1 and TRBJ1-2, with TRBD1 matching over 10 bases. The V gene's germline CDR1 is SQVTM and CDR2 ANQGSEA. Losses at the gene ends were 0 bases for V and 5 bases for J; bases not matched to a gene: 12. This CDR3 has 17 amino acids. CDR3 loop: CSVEDLLGQGDGYGYTF. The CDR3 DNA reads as TGCAGCGTTGAAGATCTACTCGGACAGGGGGACGGGTATGGCTACACCTTC. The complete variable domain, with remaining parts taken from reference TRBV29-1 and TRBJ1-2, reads SAVISQKPSRDICQRGTSLTIQCQVDSQVTMMFWYRQQPGQSLTLIATANQGSEATYESGFVIDKFPISRPNLTFSTLTVSNMSPEDSSIYLCSVEDLLGQGDGYGYTFGSGTRLTVV.

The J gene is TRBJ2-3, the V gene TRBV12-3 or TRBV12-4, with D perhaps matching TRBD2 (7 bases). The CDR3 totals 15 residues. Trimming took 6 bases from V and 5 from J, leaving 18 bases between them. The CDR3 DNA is TGTGCCAGCAGCCTCTATGGGGGGGGCGTAGATACGCAGTATTTT. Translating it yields CASSLYGGGVDTQYF.

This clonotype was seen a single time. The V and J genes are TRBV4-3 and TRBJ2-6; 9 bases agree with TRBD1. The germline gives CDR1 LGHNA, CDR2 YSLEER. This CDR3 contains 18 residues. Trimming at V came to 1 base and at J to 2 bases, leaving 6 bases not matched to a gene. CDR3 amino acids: CASSQVGQGLAGANVLTF. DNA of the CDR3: TGCGCCAGCAGCCAAGTAGGACAGGGGCTTGCTGGGGCCAACGTCCTGACTTTC.

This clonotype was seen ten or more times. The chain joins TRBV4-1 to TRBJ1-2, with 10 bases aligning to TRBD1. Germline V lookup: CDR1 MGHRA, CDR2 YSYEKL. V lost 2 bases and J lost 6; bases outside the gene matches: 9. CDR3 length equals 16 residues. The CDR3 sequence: CASSQPRRDRGDGYTF. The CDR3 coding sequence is TGCGCCAGCAGCCAACCAAGGCGGGACAGGGGTGATGGCTACACCTTC.

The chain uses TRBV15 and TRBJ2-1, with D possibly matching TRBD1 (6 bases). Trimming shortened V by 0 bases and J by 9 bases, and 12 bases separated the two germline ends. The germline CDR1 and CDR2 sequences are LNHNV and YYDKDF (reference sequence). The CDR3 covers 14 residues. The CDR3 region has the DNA TGTGCCACCAGCAGAGATCCCCAGGGGACTGAGCAGTTCTTC. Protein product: CATSRDPQGTEQFF.

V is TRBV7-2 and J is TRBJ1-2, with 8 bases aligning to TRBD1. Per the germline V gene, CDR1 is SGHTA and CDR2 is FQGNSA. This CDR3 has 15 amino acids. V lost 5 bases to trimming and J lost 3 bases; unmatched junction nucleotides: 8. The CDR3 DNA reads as TGTGCCAGCAGCCTAGACAGGGGCCACTACTATGGCTACACCTTC. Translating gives CASSLDRGHYYGYTF.

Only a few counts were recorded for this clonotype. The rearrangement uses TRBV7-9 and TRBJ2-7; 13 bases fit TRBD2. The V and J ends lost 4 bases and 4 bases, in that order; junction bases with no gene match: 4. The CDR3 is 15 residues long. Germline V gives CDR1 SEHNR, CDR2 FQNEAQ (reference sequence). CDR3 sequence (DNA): TGTGCCAGCAGCTCCGAGGGACTAGCGGGGTACGAGCAGTACTTC. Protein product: CASSSEGLAGYEQYF. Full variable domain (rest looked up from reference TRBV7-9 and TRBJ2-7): DTGVSQNPRHKITKRGQNVTFRCDPISEHNRLYWYRQTLGQGPEFLTYFQNEAQLEKSRLLSDRFSAERPKGSFSTLEIQRTEQGDSAMYLCASSSEGLAGYEQYFGPGTRLTVT.

As DNA, the CDR3 is TGTGCCATCAGAGGACTAGCGGGGGGTACAGATACGCAGTATTTT. It is translated as CAIRGLAGGTDTQYF. This rearrangement joins TRBV10-3 to TRBJ2-3, with 14 bases that match TRBD2. CDR1 and CDR2 from the germline V gene are ENHRY and SYGVKD. J was trimmed by 3 bases and V by 6 bases; bases with no gene match: 2. The CDR3 contains 15 residues.

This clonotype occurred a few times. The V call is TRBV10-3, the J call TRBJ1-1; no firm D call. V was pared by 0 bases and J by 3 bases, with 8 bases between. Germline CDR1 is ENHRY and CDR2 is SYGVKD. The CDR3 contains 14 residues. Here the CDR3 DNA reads TGTGCCATCAGTGAGTCGACTGGGGACACTGAAGCTTTCTTT. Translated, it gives CAISESTGDTEAFF.

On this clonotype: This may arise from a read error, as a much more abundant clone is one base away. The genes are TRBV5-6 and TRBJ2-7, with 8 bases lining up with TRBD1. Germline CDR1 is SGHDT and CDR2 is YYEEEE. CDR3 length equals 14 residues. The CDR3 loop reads CPSSRQGNSYEQYF. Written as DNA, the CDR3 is TGTCCCAGCAGCCGACAGGGGAACTCCTACGAGCAGTACTTC.

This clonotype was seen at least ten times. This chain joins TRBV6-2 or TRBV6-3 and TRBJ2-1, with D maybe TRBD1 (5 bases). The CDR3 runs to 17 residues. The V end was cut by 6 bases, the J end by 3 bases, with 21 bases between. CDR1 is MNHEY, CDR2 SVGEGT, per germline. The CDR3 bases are TGTGCCAGCAGCTCAGTCCCCACAGGTATTGGCTACAATGAGCAGTTCTTC. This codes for CASSSVPTGIGYNEQFF.